The rows below give T cell receptor beta chains drawn from one sample of a study of a mutant IDH1 vaccine in newly diagnosed glioma. Their target antigens are unknown. TCRdb keeps only in-frame clones here, not all; method: immunoSEQ multiplex PCR. The repertoire holds around 56,000 clones, with 80% to 85% as singletons. Specimen: PBMCs, collected from a glioma patient whose treatment included an IDH1 peptide vaccine. The receptors were gathered from a woman aged 40-49 years with glioma. Some clones in this sample may be carry-over from other donors' samples. Each CDR3 is given with its conserved first and last residue. D genes are given only for firm matches. The size entry is marked missing in some rows and otherwise reads once, few, many or a size class.

TGTGCCAGCAGCGTTTACAGGGGATCGAGGGGCTACACCTTC,CASSVYRGSRGYTF,TRBJ1-2,.,TRBV9,TRBD1
TGCAGTGCGATAGACAGGGGCTACACCTTC,CSAIDRGYTF,TRBJ1-2,few,TRBV20-1,.
TGCGCCAGCAGCTGGGGACAGGATAATGAAAAACTGTTTTTT,CASSWGQDNEKLFF,TRBJ1-4,.,TRBV5-1,TRBD1
TGTGCTAGTGGTCCCTTTCGGGGCTTGAACACTGAAGCTTTCTTT,CASGPFRGLNTEAFF,TRBJ1-1,.,TRBV12-5,.
TGCGCCAGCAGCGGGGGAGGAGGCTACACCTTC,CASSGGGGYTF,TRBJ1-2,.,TRBV4-1,.
TGTGCCAGCAGTAGGTTAAGGACCGGGCCGAGAGAGCAGTACTTC,CASSRLRTGPREQYF,TRBJ2-7,.,TRBV27,.
TGTGCCAGTAGTACTCCAGTTAGGGGCAATCAGCCCCAGCATTTT,CASSTPVRGNQPQHF,TRBJ1-5,.,TRBV19,.
TGCAGCGTTGGACCGAAGGCGGAGACCCAGTACTTC,CSVGPKAETQYF,TRBJ2-5,.,TRBV29-1,.
TGTGCCATCTCCGGGTCTCCAACGGAAGGCTACACCTTC,CAISGSPTEGYTF,TRBJ1-2,.,TRBV10-3,.
TGTGCCATCAGTGACGTGATGCGGGGTCAGCCCCAGCATTTT,CAISDVMRGQPQHF,TRBJ1-5,.,TRBV10-3,.
TGTGCCAGCAGTGACTGGGGGGGCGAGCAGTACTTC,CASSDWGGEQYF,TRBJ2-7,.,TRBV25-1,TRBD2
TGTGCCAGCAGCCCAACCGGGACAACGGACACTGAAGCTTTCTTT,CASSPTGTTDTEAFF,TRBJ1-1,.,TRBV7-9,.
TGTGCCAGCAGCTTAGGTCCAGGCAGCGGGGGCGGTACAGGGAACACTGAAGCTTTCTTT,CASSLGPGSGGGTGNTEAFF,TRBJ1-1,.,TRBV7-6,.
TGTGCCAGCAGTCGTACTCACACCGGGGAGCTGTTTTTT,CASSRTHTGELFF,TRBJ2-2,.,TRBV6-5,.
TGTGCCAGCAGCACTCACAGGGAGATGGGTAATGAAAAACTGTTTTTT,CASSTHREMGNEKLFF,TRBJ1-4,few,TRBV7-9,.
TGTGCCAGCAGCTTGGATCTCTACACAGATACGCAGTATTTT,CASSLDLYTDTQYF,TRBJ2-3,.,TRBV5-4,.
TGTGCCACAACTTCCCGCGGGGGCAGACATGAGCAGTTCTTC,CATTSRGGRHEQFF,TRBJ2-1,.,TRBV19,.
TGCGCCAGCAGCGAGATGGGCGGGACAGATACGCAGTATTTT,CASSEMGGTDTQYF,TRBJ2-3,once,TRBV5-1,.
TGTGCCAGCAGCTCCTCCTGGACGGGACAGGGGTTATTCGAGCAGTACTTC,CASSSSWTGQGLFEQYF,TRBJ2-7,.,TRBV11-2,TRBD1
TGTGCCAGCAGGGCTGGCGTGGGGGCCCAGCATTTT,CASRAGVGAQHF,TRBJ1-5,.,TRBV2,.
TGTGCCAGCAGCCGAGACAGGGTCGAGCAGTACTTC,CASSRDRVEQYF,TRBJ2-7,.,TRBV7-9,TRBD1
TGTGCCAGCAGCTTCGCCTGGGGGGATGAGCAGTTCTTC,CASSFAWGDEQFF,TRBJ2-1,few,TRBV5-6,.
TGTGCCAGCAGTGAATCCCCAGACAGCTCCTACGAGCAGTACTTC,CASSESPDSSYEQYF,TRBJ2-7,.,TRBV25-1,.
TGTGCCAGCAGCTCACATGATGGGGAGCTGTTTTTT,CASSSHDGELFF,TRBJ2-2,.,TRBV7-8,.
TGTGCCAGCAGCTTGGGACAGGCCAGGAACATTCAGTACTTC,CASSLGQARNIQYF,TRBJ2-4,.,TRBV5-6,.
TGTGCCAGCAGCTTGGGAGGGACAGATGGTCGCTACACCTTC,CASSLGGTDGRYTF,TRBJ1-2,.,TRBV5-4,TRBD1
TGCGCCAGCAGTTTGGTGGGTAGCGTCACTGAAGCTTTCTTT,CASSLVGSVTEAFF,TRBJ1-1,.,TRBV5-1,.
TGCAGCTCCCTGAGGAGTAGCGGGGCTTCCTCCTACAATGAGCAGTTCTTC,CSSLRSSGASSYNEQFF,TRBJ2-1,.,TRBV29-1,TRBD2
TGTGCCAGCAGCCTACCATCCTACGAGCAGTACTTC,CASSLPSYEQYF,TRBJ2-7,.,TRBV7-2,.
TGTGCCTGGAGCGAACAGGCATACGAGCAGTACTTC,CAWSEQAYEQYF,TRBJ2-7,.,TRBV30,.
TGTGCCAGCACTATTCAGAACACCGGGGAGCTGTTTTTT,CASTIQNTGELFF,TRBJ2-2,.,TRBV5-4,.
TGTGCCAGCCACCGGGACACCAATGGCGGGGAGCTGTTTTTT,CASHRDTNGGELFF,TRBJ2-2,once,TRBV2,.
TGCGCCAGCAGAGCTGGGGAGACCCAGTACTTC,CASRAGETQYF,TRBJ2-5,.,TRBV10-2,.
TGTGCCAGTACCCGGACAGGGACGGGCTACACCTTC,CASTRTGTGYTF,TRBJ1-2,.,TRBV19,TRBD1
TGTGCCAGCAGTTCTTTCGGCGGGCGCTATAGCAATCAGCCCCAGCATTTT,CASSSFGGRYSNQPQHF,TRBJ1-5,many,TRBV5-6,.
TGTGCCAGCACTAGTATAAAACAGGGGGCTGCCCGGGCTTTCTTT,CASTSIKQGAARAFF,TRBJ1-1,once,TRBV9,TRBD1
TGTGCCATCCTGGGGGCCGATTCGTACGAGCAGTACTTC,CAILGADSYEQYF,TRBJ2-7,.,TRBV10-3,.
TGTGCCAGCAGTGAGGGGCCTACTAACTATGGCTACACCTTC,CASSEGPTNYGYTF,TRBJ1-2,.,TRBV6-1,.
TGCAGCGCCTTCCAGCGGGGGGTAACAGATACGCAGTATTTT,CSAFQRGVTDTQYF,TRBJ2-3,.,TRBV29-1,TRBD2
TGTGCCAGCAGTGAATGGATCGACAGCGACGGGTACGAGCAGTACTTC,CASSEWIDSDGYEQYF,TRBJ2-7,many,TRBV6-1,.
TGTGCCAGCAGCCAGGCCGGGGCCCAGCCCCAGCATTTT,CASSQAGAQPQHF,TRBJ1-5,few,TRBV7-9,.
TGTGCCAGCAGCTTATACTACAGGGCAGGTGGGGAAAAACTGTTTTTT,CASSLYYRAGGEKLFF,TRBJ1-4,.,TRBV5-5,.
TGTGCCAGCAGCCCAAGACAGGGGGCATATGGGGAGCAGTACTTC,CASSPRQGAYGEQYF,TRBJ2-7,few,TRBV14,TRBD1
TGTGCCACCCTGACAGCCAGGGGAGCTTTCTTT,CATLTARGAFF,TRBJ1-1,.,TRBV19,.
TGTGCCAGCAGCATTGGGCCCAGCGGGGGTTTCAATGAGCAGTTCTTC,CASSIGPSGGFNEQFF,TRBJ2-1,.,TRBV5-5,TRBD2
TGTGCCAGCAGCCCCGACAGGGGAACCTACGAGCAGTACTTC,CASSPDRGTYEQYF,TRBJ2-7,.,TRBV7-9,TRBD1
TGTGCCAGCAGCTTCTTAAAAGGGACAGGGGACATCGGGGAGCTGTTTTTT,CASSFLKGTGDIGELFF,TRBJ2-2,.,TRBV5-6,TRBD1
TGTGCCAGCAGCTTAGGGGACAGCACTGAAGCTTTCTTT,CASSLGDSTEAFF,TRBJ1-1,.,TRBV7-9,TRBD1
TGTGCCAGCAGACCCGACGGGGGATACAATGAGCAGTTCTTC,CASRPDGGYNEQFF,TRBJ2-1,.,TRBV6-5,.
TGCGCCAGCAGCTTGGGGGGTGGGGGCGTCAATCAGCCCCAGCATTTT,CASSLGGGGVNQPQHF,TRBJ1-5,.,TRBV5-1,.
TGTGCCAGCAGCACGACCCCCGAATGGGAAGCTTCTACTAACTATGGCTACACCTTC,CASSTTPEWEASTNYGYTF,TRBJ1-2,.,TRBV7-6,.
TGTGCCAGCAGTTTTGGGGGGGCGCCCCGTGGCTACACCTTC,CASSFGGAPRGYTF,TRBJ1-2,.,TRBV27,.
TGCGCCAGCACCCGGGGTCTAGCGCTAAACACCGGGGAGCTGTTTTTT,CASTRGLALNTGELFF,TRBJ2-2,.,TRBV5-1,.
TGCGCCAGCAGCTTGGAAAAGGGTAGAGTTAGTTCACCCCTCCACTTT,CASSLEKGRVSSPLHF,TRBJ1-6,.,TRBV5-1,.